In its sample, the clone carrying this T cell receptor (beta chain) was seen many times. Its matching antigen is unknown. These data are taken from a study of post-analysis software for immune sequencing data. Study observations and caveats: Comparison of patients with controls showed a handful of TRBV segments more frequent in patients, TRBV5-6, TRBV5-1 and TRBV20-1 among them. The authors found that F measure strongly co-clustered same-batch samples.

This CDR3 spans 14 amino acids. Germline CDR1 reads SQVTM; CDR2 reads ANQGSEA. V lost 7 bases to trimming and J lost 4 bases; unmatched junction nucleotides: 11. TCR beta cDNA libraries had unique molecular identifiers. Input amounts of 1 to 10 million T cells were used. These gave about 500,000 cDNA molecules, so each molecule approximated one T cell. TCRdb redid the calling of the PCR reads with MiXCR, one entry per CDR3 protein. The sample has about 810,000 distinct CDR3 sequences, approximately 53% seen once. The chain combines TRBV29-1 with TRBJ2-7; TRBD2 matches at 9 bases. The sample consisted of blood. The source of this sequence is a girl aged 10-17 years with multiple sclerosis. The CDR3 reads CSAMTSGRRYEQYF. For the CDR3, the DNA is TGCAGCGCTATGACTAGCGGACGGAGGTACGAGCAGTACTTC.